The 11 T cell receptor beta chains in this list originate from one sample, sequenced in a study of response to subunit inactivated influenza vaccine. Each CDR3 protein is one row after TCRdb ran MiXCR on the RT-PCR reads. The sample lists 800,000 or so distinct CDR3 sequences; roughly 20% were seen once. The sequencing here drew on PBMCs from blood, taken 5 to 6 days after vaccination. The receptors were gathered from a man aged 45-60 years who received an inactivated influenza vaccine.

The rearrangement links TRBV7-9 to TRBJ1-1; D call uncertain. The germline V gene encodes CDR1 SEHNR and CDR2 FQNEAQ (reference sequence). With 3 bases removed from V and 1 base from J, the gap between germline ends came to 12 bases. The CDR3 has 15 residues. The CDR3 DNA follows: TGTGCCAGCAGCTTTCGTGGACGGTCGAACACTGAAGCTTTCTTT. Amino acids: CASSFRGRSNTEAFF.

The chain joins TRBV29-1 to TRBJ2-2; D unresolved. This CDR3 is built from 11 residues. V lost 2 bases and J 6 bases, leaving 4 bases between the germline ends. Germline values: CDR1 SQVTM, CDR2 ANQGSEA. In nucleotides, the CDR3 is TGCAGCGTTGAAACGGCCGGGGAGCTGTTTTTT. It specifies CSVETAGELFF.

The chain has TRBV4-3 and TRBJ2-3, with D uncertain. The V end was cut by 3 bases, the J end by 6 bases, with 10 bases between. Looked up from germline, CDR1 is LGHNA and CDR2 is YSLEER. This CDR3 has 13 residues. The CDR3 DNA reads as TGCGCCAGCAGCCAGAGGACCGGTGATACGCAGTATTTT. Translating gives CASSQRTGDTQYF.

The V call is TRBV18, the J call TRBJ2-3; no clear D. The germline CDR1 and CDR2 sequences are KGHSH and LQKENI. V was trimmed by 5 bases and J by 3 bases, leaving 6 bases between them. The CDR3 length is 12 residues. This chain's CDR3 is CASSTETDTQYF. The DNA for the CDR3 is TGTGCCAGCTCAACAGAAACAGATACGCAGTATTTT.

V gene TRBV18 combines with J gene TRBJ2-5; D ambiguous. CDR1 and CDR2 from the germline V gene are KGHSH and LQKENI. The CDR3 spans 18 residues. V shed 4 bases and J shed 5 bases, with 26 bases lying between them. CDR3 residues: CASSRIHVNGMGSETQYF. The CDR3 nucleotides are TGTGCCAGCTCACGCATTCACGTGAATGGCATGGGGTCGGAGACCCAGTACTTC.

This clonotype occurred a few times. The V gene is TRBV7-2, the J gene TRBJ2-2; 10 nucleotides align to TRBD2. Trimming at V came to 3 bases and at J to 7 bases, leaving 5 bases not matched to a gene. Germline CDR1 is SGHTA and CDR2 is FQGNSA. The CDR3 spans 15 residues. Written as DNA, the CDR3 is TGTGCCAGCAGCTTTAGCGGGGGGTCCGGCGGGGAGCTGTTTTTT. Translating gives CASSFSGGSGGELFF.

This clonotype was seen ten or more times. The chain couples TRBV20-1 to TRBJ2-7; 8 bases fit TRBD2. J was trimmed by 4 bases and V by 6 bases; bases with no gene match: 20. The CDR3 is 17 amino acids. Germline values: CDR1 DFQATT, CDR2 SNEGSKA (reference sequence). CDR3 coding DNA: TGCAGTGCCACCCAGTCCCCCGGGGGGGGGCCGGGGTACGAGCAGTACTTC. Protein sequence: CSATQSPGGGPGYEQYF.

The gene calls are TRBV4-1 and TRBJ2-5; D not certain. The germline V gene encodes CDR1 MGHRA and CDR2 YSYEKL. V lost 6 bases to trimming and J lost 3 bases, with 14 bases between them. There are 14 residues in the CDR3. CDR3 sequence: CASRWGRSKETQYF. In DNA, the CDR3 is TGCGCCAGCAGATGGGGTCGTTCGAAAGAGACCCAGTACTTC.

This chain links TRBV7-9 with TRBJ2-3; D is uncertain. V dropped 5 bases and J dropped 5 bases, with 17 bases sitting between them. Germline V gene sequence: CDR1 SEHNR, CDR2 FQNEAQ (reference sequence). This CDR3 comprises 15 residues. The CDR3 coding sequence is TGTGCCAGCAGCCGACCCATGGTACAGATAGATACGCAGTATTTT. It translates to CASSRPMVQIDTQYF. Supplemented by reference TRBV7-9 and TRBJ2-3, the full variable domain reads DTGVSQNPRHKITKRGQNVTFRCDPISEHNRLYWYRQTLGQGPEFLTYFQNEAQLEKSRLLSDRFSAERPKGSFSTLEIQRTEQGDSAMYLCASSRPMVQIDTQYFGPGTRLTVL.

This chain links TRBV30 with TRBJ1-1; the D is unclear. CDR1 is GTSNPN and CDR2 is SVGIG in the germline V gene (reference sequence). Deletions cut 3 bases from V and 0 bases from J, with 8 bases between. The length of the CDR3 is 13 residues. The CDR3 spells CAWRNQLNTEAFF. DNA for the CDR3: TGTGCCTGGAGAAATCAGCTGAACACTGAAGCTTTCTTT.

The chain carries TRBV27 and TRBJ2-3, with D perhaps assigned TRBD1 or TRBD2 (6 bases each). Germline CDR1 and CDR2: MNHEY and SMNVEV (reference sequence). This CDR3 comprises 13 residues. V shed 0 bases and J shed 11 bases, with 12 bases lying between them. This chain's CDR3 is CASSLSRGGLQYF. The CDR3 bases are TGTGCCAGCAGTTTATCGAGAGGGGGGTTGCAGTATTTT.